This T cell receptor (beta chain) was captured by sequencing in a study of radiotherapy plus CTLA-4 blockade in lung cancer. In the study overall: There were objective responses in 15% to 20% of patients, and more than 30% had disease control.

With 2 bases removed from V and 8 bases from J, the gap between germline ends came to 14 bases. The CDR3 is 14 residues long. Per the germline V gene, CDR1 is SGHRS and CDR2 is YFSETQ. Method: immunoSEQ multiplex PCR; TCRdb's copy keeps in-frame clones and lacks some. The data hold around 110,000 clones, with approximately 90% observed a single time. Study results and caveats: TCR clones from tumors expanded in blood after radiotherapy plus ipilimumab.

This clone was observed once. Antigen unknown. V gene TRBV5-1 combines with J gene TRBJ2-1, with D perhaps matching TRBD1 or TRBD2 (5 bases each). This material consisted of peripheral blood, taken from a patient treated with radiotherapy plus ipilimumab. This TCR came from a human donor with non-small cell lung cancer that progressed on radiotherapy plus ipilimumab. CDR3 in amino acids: CASSFGTLSDEQFF. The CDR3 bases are TGCGCCAGCAGCTTTGGGACCCTTAGCGATGAGCAGTTCTTC.